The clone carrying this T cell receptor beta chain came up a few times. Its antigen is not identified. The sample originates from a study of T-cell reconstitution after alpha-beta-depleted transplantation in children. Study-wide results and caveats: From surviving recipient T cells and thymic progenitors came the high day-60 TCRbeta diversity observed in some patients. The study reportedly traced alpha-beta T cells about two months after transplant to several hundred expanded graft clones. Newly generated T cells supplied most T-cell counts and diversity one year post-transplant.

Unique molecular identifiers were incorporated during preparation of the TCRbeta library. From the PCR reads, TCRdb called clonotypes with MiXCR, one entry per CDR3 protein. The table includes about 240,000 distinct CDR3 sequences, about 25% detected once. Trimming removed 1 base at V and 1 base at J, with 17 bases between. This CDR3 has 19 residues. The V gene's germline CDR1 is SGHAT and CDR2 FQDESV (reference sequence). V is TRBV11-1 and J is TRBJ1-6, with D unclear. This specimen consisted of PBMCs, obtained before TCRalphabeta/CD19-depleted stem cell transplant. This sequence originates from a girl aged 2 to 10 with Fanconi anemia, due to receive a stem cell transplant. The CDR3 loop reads CASSLGQEYRGSYNSPLHF. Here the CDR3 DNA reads TGTGCCAGCAGCTTAGGTCAAGAGTATCGAGGATCCTATAATTCACCCCTCCACTTT. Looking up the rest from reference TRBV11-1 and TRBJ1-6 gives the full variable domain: EAEVAQSPRYKITEKSQAVAFWCDPISGHATLYWYRQILGQGPELLVQFQDESVVDDSQLPKDRFSAERLKGVDSTLKIQPAELGDSAMYLCASSLGQEYRGSYNSPLHFGNGTRLTVT.